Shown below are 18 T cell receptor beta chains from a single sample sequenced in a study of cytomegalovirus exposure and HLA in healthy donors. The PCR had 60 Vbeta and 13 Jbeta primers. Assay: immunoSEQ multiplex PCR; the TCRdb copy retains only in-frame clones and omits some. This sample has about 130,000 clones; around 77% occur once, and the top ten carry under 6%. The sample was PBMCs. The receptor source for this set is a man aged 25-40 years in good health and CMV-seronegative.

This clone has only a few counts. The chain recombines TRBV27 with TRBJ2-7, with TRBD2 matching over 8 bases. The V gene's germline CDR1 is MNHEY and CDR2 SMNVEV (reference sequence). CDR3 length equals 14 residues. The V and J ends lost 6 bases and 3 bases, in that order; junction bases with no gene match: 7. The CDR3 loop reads CASSFSGGFYEQYF. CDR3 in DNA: TGTGCCAGCAGCTTCAGCGGGGGATTCTACGAGCAGTACTTC.

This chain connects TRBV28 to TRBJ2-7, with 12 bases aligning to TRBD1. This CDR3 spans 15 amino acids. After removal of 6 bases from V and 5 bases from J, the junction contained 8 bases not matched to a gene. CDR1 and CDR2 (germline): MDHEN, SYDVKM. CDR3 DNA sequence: TGTGCCAGCAGCTCCGTGGGACAGGGGGCCCACGAGCAGTACTTC. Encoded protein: CASSSVGQGAHEQYF.

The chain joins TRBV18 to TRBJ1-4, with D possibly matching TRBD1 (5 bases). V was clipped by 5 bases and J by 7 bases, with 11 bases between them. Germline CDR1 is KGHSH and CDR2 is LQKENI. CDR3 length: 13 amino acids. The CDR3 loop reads CASSARVAEKLFF. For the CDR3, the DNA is TGTGCCAGCTCAGCCAGGGTTGCTGAAAAACTGTTTTTT.

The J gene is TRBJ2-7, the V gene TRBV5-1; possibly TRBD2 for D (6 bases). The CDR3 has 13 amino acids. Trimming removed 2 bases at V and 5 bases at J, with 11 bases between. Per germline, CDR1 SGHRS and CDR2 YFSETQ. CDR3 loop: CASSFRLGDEQYF. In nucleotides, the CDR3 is TGCGCCAGCAGCTTCCGACTAGGCGACGAGCAGTACTTC. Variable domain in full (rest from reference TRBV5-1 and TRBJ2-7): KAGVTQTPRYLIKTRGQQVTLSCSPISGHRSVSWYQQTPGQGLQFLFEYFSETQRNKGNFPGRFSGRQFSNSRSEMNVSTLELGDSALYLCASSFRLGDEQYFGPGTRLTVT.

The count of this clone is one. The CDR3 DNA follows: TGTGCCAGCAGTTTCACAGGTCCAGGGCAAAAACTGTTTTTT. This translates into CASSFTGPGQKLFF. This chain uses TRBV28 with TRBJ1-4, with a weak D call TRBD1 (5 bases). This CDR3 is built from 14 residues. Germline-derived CDR1 and CDR2 are MDHEN and SYDVKM. Trimming removed 3 bases from V and 9 bases from J, with 14 bases in between. Full variable domain (remainder filled in from reference TRBV28 and TRBJ1-4): DVKVTQSSRYLVKRTGEKVFLECVQDMDHENMFWYRQDPGLGLRLIYFSYDVKMKEKGDIPEGYSVSREKKERFSLILESASTNQTSMYLCASSFTGPGQKLFFGSGTQLSVL.

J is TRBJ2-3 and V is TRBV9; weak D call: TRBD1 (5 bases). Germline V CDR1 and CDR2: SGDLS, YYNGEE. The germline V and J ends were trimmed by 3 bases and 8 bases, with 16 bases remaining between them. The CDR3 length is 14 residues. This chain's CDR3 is CASSEGASPGTQYF. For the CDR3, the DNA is TGTGCCAGCAGCGAAGGGGCGTCCCCGGGTACGCAGTATTTT. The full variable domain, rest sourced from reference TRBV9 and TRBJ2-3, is DSGVTQTPKHLITATGQRVTLRCSPRSGDLSVYWYQQSLDQGLQFLIQYYNGEERAKGNILERFSAQQFPDLHSELNLSSLELGDSALYFCASSEGASPGTQYFGPGTRLTVL.

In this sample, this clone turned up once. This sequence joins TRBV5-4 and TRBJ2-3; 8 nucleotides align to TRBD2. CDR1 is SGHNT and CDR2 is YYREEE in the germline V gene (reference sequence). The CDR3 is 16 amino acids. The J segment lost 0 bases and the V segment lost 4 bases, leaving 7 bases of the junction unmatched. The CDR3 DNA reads TGTGCCAGCAGCCCCTCCCGGGGGGGTAGCACAGATACGCAGTATTTT. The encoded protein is CASSPSRGGSTDTQYF. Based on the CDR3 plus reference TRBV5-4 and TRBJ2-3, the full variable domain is ETGVTQSPTHLIKTRGQQVTLRCSSQSGHNTVSWYQQALGQGPQFIFQYYREEENGRGNFPPRFSGLQFPNYSSELNVNALELDDSALYLCASSPSRGGSTDTQYFGPGTRLTVL.

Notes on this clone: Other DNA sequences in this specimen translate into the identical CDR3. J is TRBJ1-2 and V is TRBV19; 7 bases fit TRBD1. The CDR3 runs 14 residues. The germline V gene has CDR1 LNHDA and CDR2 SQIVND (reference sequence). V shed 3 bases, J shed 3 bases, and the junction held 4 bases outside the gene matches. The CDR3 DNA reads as TGTGCCAGTAGTATTCCAGGGGGGCACTATGGCTACACCTTC. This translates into CASSIPGGHYGYTF.

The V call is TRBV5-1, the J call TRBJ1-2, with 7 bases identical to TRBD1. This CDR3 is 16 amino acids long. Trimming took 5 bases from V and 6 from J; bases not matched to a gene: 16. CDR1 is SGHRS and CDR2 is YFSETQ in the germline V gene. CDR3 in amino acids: CASRLGQVPLLDGYTF. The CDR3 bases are TGCGCCAGCAGACTAGGACAGGTACCTTTGTTGGATGGCTACACCTTC.

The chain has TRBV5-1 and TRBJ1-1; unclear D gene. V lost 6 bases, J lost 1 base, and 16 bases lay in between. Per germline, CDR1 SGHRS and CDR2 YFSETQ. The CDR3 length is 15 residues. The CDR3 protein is CASTLMPRGNTEAFF. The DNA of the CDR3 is TGCGCCAGCACTCTCATGCCTCGGGGGAACACTGAAGCTTTCTTT.

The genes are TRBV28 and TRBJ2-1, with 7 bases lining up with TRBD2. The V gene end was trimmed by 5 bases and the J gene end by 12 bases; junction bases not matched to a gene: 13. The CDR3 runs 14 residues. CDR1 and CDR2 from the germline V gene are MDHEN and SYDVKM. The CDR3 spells CASSPGLGRGGQFF. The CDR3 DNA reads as TGTGCCAGCAGTCCCGGACTGGGGAGGGGAGGGCAGTTCTTC.

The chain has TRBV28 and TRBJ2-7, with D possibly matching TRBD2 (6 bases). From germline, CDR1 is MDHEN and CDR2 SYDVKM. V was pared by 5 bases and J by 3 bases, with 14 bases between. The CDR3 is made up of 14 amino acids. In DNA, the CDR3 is TGTGCCAGCAGTACTTCTTTGGGAGGCTACGAGCAGTACTTC. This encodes CASSTSLGGYEQYF.

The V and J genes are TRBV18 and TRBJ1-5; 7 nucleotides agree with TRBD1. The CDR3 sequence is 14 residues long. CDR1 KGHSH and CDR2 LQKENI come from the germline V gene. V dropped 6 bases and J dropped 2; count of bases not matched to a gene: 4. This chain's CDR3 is CASSHDRGNQPQHF. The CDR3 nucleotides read TGTGCCAGCTCCCATGACAGGGGCAATCAGCCCCAGCATTTT.

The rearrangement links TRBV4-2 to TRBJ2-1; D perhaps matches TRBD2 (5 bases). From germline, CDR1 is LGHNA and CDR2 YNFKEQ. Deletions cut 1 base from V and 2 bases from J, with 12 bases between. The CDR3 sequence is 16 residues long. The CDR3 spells CASSQVTGNPYNEQFF. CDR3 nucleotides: TGTGCCAGCAGCCAAGTTACGGGGAACCCCTACAATGAGCAGTTCTTC.

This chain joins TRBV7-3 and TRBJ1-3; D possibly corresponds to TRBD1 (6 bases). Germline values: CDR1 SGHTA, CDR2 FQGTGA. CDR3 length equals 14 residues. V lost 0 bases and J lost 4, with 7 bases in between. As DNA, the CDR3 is TGTGCCAGCAGCTTAACGGGGGCCGGAAACACCATATATTTT. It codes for CASSLTGAGNTIYF.

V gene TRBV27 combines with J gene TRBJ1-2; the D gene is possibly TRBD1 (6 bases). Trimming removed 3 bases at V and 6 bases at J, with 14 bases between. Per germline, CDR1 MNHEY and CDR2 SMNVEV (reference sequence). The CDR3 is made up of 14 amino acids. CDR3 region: CASSLAGEIDGYTF. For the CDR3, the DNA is TGTGCCAGCAGTTTGGCAGGGGAAATCGATGGCTACACCTTC.

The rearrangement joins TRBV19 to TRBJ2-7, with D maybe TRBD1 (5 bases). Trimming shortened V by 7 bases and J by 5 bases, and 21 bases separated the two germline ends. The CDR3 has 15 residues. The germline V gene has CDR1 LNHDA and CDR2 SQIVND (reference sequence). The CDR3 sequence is CASKMSGSGRDEQYF. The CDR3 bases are TGTGCCAGTAAAATGAGTGGATCGGGCAGGGACGAGCAGTACTTC.

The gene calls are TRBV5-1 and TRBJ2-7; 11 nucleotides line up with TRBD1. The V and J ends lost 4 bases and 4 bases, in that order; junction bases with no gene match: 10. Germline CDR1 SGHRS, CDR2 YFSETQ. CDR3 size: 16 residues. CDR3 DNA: TGCGCCAGCAGCCTAGGGACAGGGGGTCTTCCTTACGAGCAGTACTTC. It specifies CASSLGTGGLPYEQYF.